This T cell receptor beta chain was sequenced during a study of technical replicates of blood from a handful of donors (TCRdb year 2017). The library relied on the immunoSEQ multiplex PCR assay. The immuneACCESS repertoire file appears here via TCRdb, limited to in-frame rearrangements. These files lack a portion of the clones; in checked studies, under half of the deficit traces to unresolved V genes, and the cause of the others is not known. For this sample the table gives about 97,000 clones, of which approximately 95% were detected only once. The leading ten clones occupy about 0.35% of the sample. With regard to this clone: Its specific antigen is unknown. Base qualities were left out, and no much larger clone turns up one base away.

The CDR1 and CDR2 encoded by the germline V gene (reference sequence) are LNHDA and SQIVND. Trimming removed 6 bases from V and 0 bases from J, leaving 10 bases between the germline ends. The cysteine opens and the phenylalanine closes a CDR3 of 14 amino acids. CDR3 DNA is the only sequence kept; it has 42 bases, read in frame from the first base. The chain uses TRBV19 and TRBJ2-3; the D segment could be TRBD2, given 6 matching bases. Sequencing was carried out using T cells isolated from PBMCs. The source of this sequence is a human donor in good health. The DNA is TGTGCCAGTAGAGCAGGGAGGAGCACAGATACGCAGTATTTT. Its protein is CASRAGRSTDTQYF.